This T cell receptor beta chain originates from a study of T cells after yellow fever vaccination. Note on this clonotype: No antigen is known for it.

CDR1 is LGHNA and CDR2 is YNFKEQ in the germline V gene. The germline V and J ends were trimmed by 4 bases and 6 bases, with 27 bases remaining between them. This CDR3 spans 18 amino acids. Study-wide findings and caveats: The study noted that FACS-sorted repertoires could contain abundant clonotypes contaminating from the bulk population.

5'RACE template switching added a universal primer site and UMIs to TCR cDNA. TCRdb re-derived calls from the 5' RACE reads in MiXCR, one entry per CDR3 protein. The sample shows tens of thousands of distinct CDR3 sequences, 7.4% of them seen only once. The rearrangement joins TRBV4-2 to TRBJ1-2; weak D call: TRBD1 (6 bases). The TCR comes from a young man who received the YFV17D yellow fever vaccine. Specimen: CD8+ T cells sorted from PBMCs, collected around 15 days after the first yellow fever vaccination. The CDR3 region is CASSLNSGAPTQLNGYTF. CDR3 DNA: TGTGCCAGCAGCCTTAACTCGGGGGCGCCGACCCAGTTAAATGGCTACACCTTC.